These 22 T cell receptor beta chains originate from one sample sequenced in a study of T cell repertoires in cytomegalovirus infection. In TCRdb, the reads were re-called with MiXCR into one record per CDR3 protein. The sample has about 360,000 distinct CDR3 sequences; less than 20% are singletons. The sequenced sample was PBMCs. Every receptor here comes from a human donor in good health (CMV status not recorded). Some clones in this sample may be carry-over from other donors' samples.

V and J are TRBV6-1 and TRBJ2-5; TRBD2 agrees at 16 bases. V lost 0 bases to trimming and J lost 5 bases; unmatched junction nucleotides: 9. CDR3 length: 19 amino acids. CDR1 MNHNS and CDR2 SASEGT come from the germline V gene. CDR3 DNA sequence: TGTGCCAGCAGTGAAGCCCTCGGGACTAGCGGGAGGGCCCGGGAGACCCAGTACTTC. Translating it yields CASSEALGTSGRARETQYF.

With regard to this clonotype: This may be a read error, as it is one base from a much larger clone. This sequence joins TRBV6-7 and TRBJ1-6; D remains ambiguous. TRBV6-7 carries the ORF label, with uncertain function. Trimming removed 4 bases from V and 0 bases from J, with 19 bases in between. The CDR3 covers 19 residues. The CDR3 DNA sequence: TGTGCCAGCAGTTCCGAATATGGACGGAGAGCCTCCTATAATTCACCCCTCCACTTT. Translation gives CASSSEYGRRASYNSPLHF.

This clonotype was detected ten times or more. The chain uses TRBV7-3 and TRBJ1-2, with TRBD1 matching over 7 bases. V gave up 5 bases and J gave up 4 bases; unmatched junction bases: 4. Germline CDR1 reads SGHTA; CDR2 reads FQGTGA. CDR3 size: 13 residues. CDR3 amino acids: CASSVTGRYGYTF. The CDR3 DNA is TGTGCCAGCAGCGTGACAGGGCGCTATGGCTACACCTTC.

There are many counts of this clonotype. The CDR3 protein is CASSTTKNTEAFF. The CDR3 bases are TGTGCCAGTAGTACTACCAAGAACACTGAAGCTTTCTTT. This rearrangement joins TRBV19 to TRBJ1-1; D uncertain. The CDR3 runs to 13 residues. Per germline, CDR1 LNHDA and CDR2 SQIVND (reference sequence). Trimming removed 4 bases at V and 1 base at J, with 7 bases between.

The table lists this clonotype with many counts. This chain joins TRBV19 and TRBJ1-2; D uncertain. Germline-derived CDR1 and CDR2 are LNHDA and SQIVND (reference sequence). The CDR3 spans 14 residues. Deletions cut 3 bases from V and 0 bases from J, with 8 bases between. CDR3 nucleotide sequence: TGTGCCAGTAGTATTGGCGCAGCTAACTATGGCTACACCTTC. Amino acid sequence: CASSIGAANYGYTF.

In its sample, this clonotype was seen once. The chain couples TRBV28 to TRBJ1-1; unclear D gene. This CDR3 is 11 amino acids long. Deletions cut 5 bases from V and 9 bases from J, with 10 bases between. From germline, CDR1 is MDHEN and CDR2 SYDVKM. This chain's CDR3 is CASSQVRKAFF. The CDR3 DNA follows: TGTGCCAGCAGTCAGGTTAGGAAAGCTTTCTTT.

Points on this clonotype: The junction and the germline gene differ at one end; a read error may be behind it. J is TRBJ2-1 and V is TRBV12-3 or TRBV12-4; 9 bases align to TRBD2. The CDR3 consists of 16 residues. Here the CDR3 reads CANSSNLAGNYNEQFF. In DNA, the CDR3 is TGTGCCAACAGTTCCAACCTAGCGGGAAACTACAATGAGCAGTTCTTC.

This clonotype has just a few counts. The CDR3 region is CASRGGRRDYGYTF. The DNA of the CDR3 is TGTGCCAGCAGAGGCGGACGGCGGGACTATGGCTACACCTTC. The rearrangement joins TRBV6-1 to TRBJ1-2; D call uncertain. Trimming took off 6 bases at V and 3 bases at J, with 14 bases between the two ends. The V gene's germline CDR1 is MNHNS and CDR2 SASEGT. CDR3 size: 14 residues.

This clonotype was seen a handful of times. CDR3 sequence reads: CASSAQQGSGELFF. The CDR3, as DNA: TGTGCCAGCTCAGCCCAACAGGGCTCCGGGGAGCTGTTTTTT. The chain uses TRBV18 and TRBJ2-2; possibly TRBD1 for D (6 bases). Germline assignment: CDR1 KGHSH and CDR2 LQKENI. The CDR3 loop spans 14 amino acids. V shed 5 bases and J shed 6 bases, with 13 bases lying between them. The variable domain in full, completed from reference TRBV18 and TRBJ2-2, reads NAGVMQNPRHLVRRRGQEARLRCSPMKGHSHVYWYRQLPEEGLKFMVYLQKENIIDESGMPKERFSAEFPKEGPSILRIQQVVRGDSAAYFCASSAQQGSGELFFGEGSRLTVL.

The sample holds a few counts of this clonotype. The chain uses TRBV4-1 and TRBJ2-3; TRBD2 aligns across 9 bases. V gave up 8 bases and J gave up 2 bases; unmatched junction bases: 14. The length of the CDR3 is 17 residues. Looked up from germline, CDR1 is MGHRA and CDR2 is YSYEKL. The DNA for the CDR3 is TGCGCCAGCGCCGGGAGGTCCGGGACTAGCTTCACAGATACGCAGTATTTT. Protein sequence: CASAGRSGTSFTDTQYF.

This clonotype was observed at least ten times. The chain recombines TRBV6-5 with TRBJ2-1, with D possibly matching TRBD1 (6 bases). The V and J ends lost 4 bases and 4 bases respectively, with 17 bases between them. CDR1 and CDR2 from the germline V gene are MNHEY and SVGAGI. The CDR3 loop spans 16 amino acids. The DNA of the CDR3 is TGTGCCAGCAGTTCCCTGACAGGCCTTCGTTACAATGAGCAGTTCTTC. This codes for CASSSLTGLRYNEQFF.

In this sample, this clonotype turned up a few times. The chain has TRBV12-3 or TRBV12-4 and TRBJ2-3; TRBD2 matches 10 bases. V shed 3 bases, J shed 1 base, and the junction held 10 bases outside the gene matches. The CDR3 totals 18 residues. The CDR3 nucleotides read TGTGCCAGCAGTTTCGGAAGCGGGGGGGCCGCGGGCACAGATACGCAGTATTTT. It yields the protein CASSFGSGGAAGTDTQYF.

Comments on this clonotype: A much larger clone lies one base from this, so it may be a read error. V and J are TRBV5-6 and TRBJ2-1; TRBD2 matches 10 bases. The CDR3 runs 16 residues. Germline lookup yields CDR1 SGHDT and CDR2 YYEEEE. V gave up 3 bases and J gave up 7 bases; unmatched junction bases: 10. CDR3 DNA: TGTGCCAGCAGCTGGGGGCCGGGGACTAGCGATAATGAGCAGTTCTTC. Residues: CASSWGPGTSDNEQFF.

The J gene is TRBJ1-5, the V gene TRBV27; D may be TRBD1 (6 bases). CDR3 length: 14 amino acids. The ends were cut back, 3 bases at V and 7 bases at J, with 13 bases in the middle. Germline V lookup: CDR1 MNHEY, CDR2 SMNVEV (reference sequence). CDR3 in DNA: TGTGCCAGCAGTTTTGGGCAGGGGACACAGCCCCAGCATTTT. Translation gives CASSFGQGTQPQHF.

In its sample, this clonotype was seen many times. The chain is built from TRBV28 and TRBJ2-3; 8 nucleotides line up with TRBD1. The CDR3 consists of 16 residues. The germline V gene has CDR1 MDHEN and CDR2 SYDVKM. V shed 1 base and J 0 bases; nucleotides not matched to a gene: 3. This chain's CDR3 is CASSLYRGTSTDTQYF. DNA for the CDR3: TGTGCCAGCAGTTTATACAGGGGGACTAGCACAGATACGCAGTATTTT.

On this clonotype itself: Germline and junction disagree at one end, which may indicate a read error. This chain uses TRBV6-5 with TRBJ1-6; D ambiguous. The CDR3 is 17 residues long. CDR1 and CDR2 (germline): MNHEY, SVGAGI. The CDR3 DNA sequence: TGTGGCAGCAGTCCCTGGACGGGTGATGGCTATAATTCACCCCTCCACTTT. It is translated as CGSSPWTGDGYNSPLHF.

This clonotype was counted only a few times. J is TRBJ2-7 and V is TRBV29-1; 11 bases match TRBD1. This CDR3 comprises 14 residues. Germline-derived CDR1 and CDR2 are SQVTM and ANQGSEA. The ends lost 4 bases at V and 5 bases at J; junction bases unmatched: 7. The DNA for the CDR3 is TGCAGCGTTGTCGGAGGACAGGGGGCCAACGAGCAGTACTTC. This translates into CSVVGGQGANEQYF.

The gene calls are TRBV7-9 and TRBJ2-7; 7 positions agree with TRBD1. The V gene end was trimmed by 5 bases and the J gene end by 2 bases; junction bases not matched to a gene: 3. Germline values: CDR1 SEHNR, CDR2 FQNEAQ (reference sequence). This CDR3 comprises 13 residues. The CDR3 reads CASSAQGPYEQYF. The CDR3 nucleotides read TGTGCCAGCAGCGCACAGGGGCCCTACGAGCAGTACTTC. The complete variable domain, with remaining parts taken from reference TRBV7-9 and TRBJ2-7, reads DTGVSQNPRHKITKRGQNVTFRCDPISEHNRLYWYRQTLGQGPEFLTYFQNEAQLEKSRLLSDRFSAERPKGSFSTLEIQRTEQGDSAMYLCASSAQGPYEQYFGPGTRLTVT.

This clonotype was counted many times. This rearrangement joins TRBV12-5 to TRBJ2-7; D not certain. CDR3 size: 14 residues. The ends were cut back, 1 base at V and 5 bases at J, with 12 bases in the middle. Germline CDR1 and CDR2: LGHNT and FRNRAP. The CDR3: CASGLAYGWDEQYF. CDR3 nucleotide sequence: TGTGCTAGTGGTTTGGCATACGGGTGGGACGAGCAGTACTTC.

This clonotype turned up a few times. The V call is TRBV28, the J call TRBJ1-6, with 8 positions matching TRBD1. CDR3 length equals 16 residues. CDR1 and CDR2 from the germline V gene are MDHEN and SYDVKM. The V gene end was trimmed by 2 bases and the J gene end by 6 bases; junction bases not matched to a gene: 6. The CDR3 reads CASSLPQGAGNSPLHF. The CDR3 coding sequence is TGTGCCAGCAGTTTACCTCAGGGGGCGGGTAATTCACCCCTCCACTTT.

The CDR3 loop is CASNYMGGSEQFF. CDR3 DNA: TGTGCCAGCAATTATATGGGGGGTTCTGAGCAGTTCTTC. The chain couples TRBV5-5 to TRBJ2-1; a weak D match, TRBD2 (6 bases). Trimming took 6 bases from V and 9 from J, leaving 16 bases between them. Germline CDR1 and CDR2: SGHKS and YYEKEE (reference sequence). CDR3 length equals 13 residues.

This clonotype was observed a handful of times. The chain links TRBV28 to TRBJ2-5, with TRBD2 identical over 12 bases. The CDR3 is 13 amino acids. Losses at the gene ends were 11 bases for V and 3 bases for J; bases not matched to a gene: 4. Germline V CDR1 and CDR2: MDHEN, SYDVKM. DNA for the CDR3: TGTGCCGGGTCTAGCGGGGGGGAAGAGACCCAGTACTTC. Its protein product is CAGSSGGEETQYF.